This TCR beta chain emerged from a study of blood T cell repertoires in COVID-19. The CDR3 has 12 amino acids. Trimming left V 5 bases short and J 10 bases short, with 15 bases between. Germline V gene sequence: CDR1 LNHNV, CDR2 YYDKDF (reference sequence). Those enrolled, adults aged 18 to 89 years, came from around 25 US areas. Study processing details: Quantification of nucleated cells was approximated via reference gene primer amplification. Only in-frame clones appear in the TCRdb table, and some are missing; sequencing was by immunoSEQ multiplex PCR. That table gives V, J and clone size, and the DNA gave D and trimming. Of around 300,000 clones detected, about 85% appear once; the ten largest clones hold 3%.

The sequencing sample was made of PBMCs or T cells enriched from blood (not recorded which). This receptor was taken from a woman in her forties or fifties who had recovered from COVID-19. The chain combines TRBV15 with TRBJ2-7; possibly TRBD2 for D (6 bases). The CDR3 sequence: CATSAFGGIQYF. As DNA, the CDR3 is TGTGCCACCAGCGCATTCGGGGGAATCCAGTACTTC.